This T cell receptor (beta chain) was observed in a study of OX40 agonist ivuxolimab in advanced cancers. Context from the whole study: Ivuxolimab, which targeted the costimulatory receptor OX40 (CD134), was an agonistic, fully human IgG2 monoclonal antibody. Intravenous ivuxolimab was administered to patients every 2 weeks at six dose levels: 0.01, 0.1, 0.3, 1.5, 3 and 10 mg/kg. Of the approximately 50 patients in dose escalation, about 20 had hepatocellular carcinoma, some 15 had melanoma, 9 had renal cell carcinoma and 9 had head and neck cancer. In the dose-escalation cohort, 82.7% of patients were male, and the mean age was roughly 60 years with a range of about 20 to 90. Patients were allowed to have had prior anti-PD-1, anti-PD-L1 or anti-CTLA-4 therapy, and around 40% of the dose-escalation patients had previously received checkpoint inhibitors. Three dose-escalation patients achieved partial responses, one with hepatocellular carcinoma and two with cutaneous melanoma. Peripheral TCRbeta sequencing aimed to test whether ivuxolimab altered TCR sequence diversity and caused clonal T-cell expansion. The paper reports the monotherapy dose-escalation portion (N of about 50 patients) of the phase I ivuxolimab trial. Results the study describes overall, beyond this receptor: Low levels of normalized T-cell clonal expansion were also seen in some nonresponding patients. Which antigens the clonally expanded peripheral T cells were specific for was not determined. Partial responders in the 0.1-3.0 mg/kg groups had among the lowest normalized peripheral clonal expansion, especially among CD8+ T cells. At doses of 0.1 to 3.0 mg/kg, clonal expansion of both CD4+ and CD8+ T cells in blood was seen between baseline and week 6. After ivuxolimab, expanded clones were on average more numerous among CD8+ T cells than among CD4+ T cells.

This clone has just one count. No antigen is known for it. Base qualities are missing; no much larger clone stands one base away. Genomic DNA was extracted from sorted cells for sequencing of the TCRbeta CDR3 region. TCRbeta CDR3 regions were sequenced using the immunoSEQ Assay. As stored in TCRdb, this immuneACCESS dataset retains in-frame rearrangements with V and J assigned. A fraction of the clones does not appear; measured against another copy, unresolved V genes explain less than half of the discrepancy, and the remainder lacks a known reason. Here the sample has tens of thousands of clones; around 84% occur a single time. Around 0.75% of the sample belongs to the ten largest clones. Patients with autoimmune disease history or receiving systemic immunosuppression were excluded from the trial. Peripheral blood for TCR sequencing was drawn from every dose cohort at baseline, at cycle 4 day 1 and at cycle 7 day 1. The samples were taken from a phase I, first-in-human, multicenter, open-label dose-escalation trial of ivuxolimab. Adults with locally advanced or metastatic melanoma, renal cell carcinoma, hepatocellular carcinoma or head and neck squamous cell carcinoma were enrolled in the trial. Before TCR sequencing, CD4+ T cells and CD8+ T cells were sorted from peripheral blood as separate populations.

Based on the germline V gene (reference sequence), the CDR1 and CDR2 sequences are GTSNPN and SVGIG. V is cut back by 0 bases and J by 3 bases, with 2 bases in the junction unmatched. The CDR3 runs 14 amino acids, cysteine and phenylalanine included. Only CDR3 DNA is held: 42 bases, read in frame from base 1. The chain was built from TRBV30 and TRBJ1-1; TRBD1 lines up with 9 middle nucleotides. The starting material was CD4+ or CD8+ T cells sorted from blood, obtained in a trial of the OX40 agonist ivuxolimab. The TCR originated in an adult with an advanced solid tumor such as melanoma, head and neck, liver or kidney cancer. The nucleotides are TGTGCCTGGAGTGTACAGGGGGCGTACACTGAAGCTTTCTTT. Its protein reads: CAWSVQGAYTEAFF.